These T cell receptor beta chains were read from a single sample in a study of blood T cell repertoires in COVID-19. Sequenced by immunoSEQ multiplex PCR; TCRdb stores in-frame clones only, minus some. The table shows 62,000 or so clones, with about 80% occurring only once. Sequenced input: peripheral blood. The receptors were sampled from a man aged 55-75 years with COVID-19, enrolled during active disease. CDR3s include the opening cysteine and the closing phenylalanine or tryptophan. A D gene is named only where the DNA matches it firmly. For some rows the clone size is stated as once, few or many, or as a class when expanded; others skip it.

>.|TRBD1|TRBJ2-3|TRBV9
TGTGCCAGCAGCGTTAGGACAGGGTTTGGGGATACGCAGTATTTT
CASSVRTGFGDTQYF
>.|.|TRBJ2-3|TRBV5-1
TGCGCCAGCAGCTTGGCCGAAGCGGGCGGGACAGATACGCAGTATTTT
CASSLAEAGGTDTQYF
>.|TRBD2|TRBJ2-2|TRBV7-6
TGTGCCAGCAGCTTGTTATCCGGCGGGGGGGCCGCGAACACCGGGGAGCTGTTTTTT
CASSLLSGGGAANTGELFF
>few|TRBD1|TRBJ2-3|TRBV7-6
TGTGCCAGCAGCCCATACACCGGGACAGGGGCCGGAGATACGCAGTATTTT
CASSPYTGTGAGDTQYF
>once|.|TRBJ1-2|TRBV15
TGTGCCACCAGCAGAGGAGAGCCAGGGTTTACTAACTATGGCTACACCTTC
CATSRGEPGFTNYGYTF
>.|TRBD2|TRBJ2-1|TRBV2
TGTGCCAGCAGCCCAATAGCGGGGGCCAGGGGAGGCAATGAGCAGTTCTTC
CASSPIAGARGGNEQFF
>few|TRBD2|TRBJ2-3|TRBV2
TGTGCCATCCCCAGCGGGGGGATAGATACGCAGTATTTT
CAIPSGGIDTQYF
>many|.|TRBJ2-1|TRBV2
TGTGCCAGCAGCAGGGTCCCAAACAATGAGCAGTTCTTC
CASSRVPNNEQFF
>few|.|TRBJ2-2|TRBV29-1
TGCAGCGTTGCATCCCACACGAACACCGGGGAGCTGTTTTTT
CSVASHTNTGELFF
>.|TRBD2|TRBJ2-7|TRBV2
TGTGCCAGCAAAACTAGAGCGGGACCTCAAGAGCAGTACTTC
CASKTRAGPQEQYF
>.|TRBD1|TRBJ2-2|TRBV2
TGTGCCAGCAGTCGGACAGGCTTGGTCGGGGAGCTGTTTTTT
CASSRTGLVGELFF
>.|.|TRBJ2-6|TRBV5-1
TGCGCCAGCAGCTTCTCTGAGATCTCTGGGGCCAACGTCCTGACTTTC
CASSFSEISGANVLTF
>once|TRBD1|TRBJ2-6|TRBV11-2
TGTGCCAGCAGCCCGGGACAGAGCTCTGGGGCCAACGTCCTGACTTTC
CASSPGQSSGANVLTF
>.|.|TRBJ2-3|TRBV4-1
TGCGCCAGCAGCCACCCCGGGGGTACTAGTTCCGATACGCAGTATTTT
CASSHPGGTSSDTQYF
>.|TRBD2|TRBJ2-7|TRBV18
TGTGCCAGCTCACCCGGGACTAGATACGAGCAGTACTTC
CASSPGTRYEQYF
>.|.|TRBJ2-4|TRBV5-1
TGCGCCAGCAGCTTTCGCGGGGCCCAAAACATTCAGTACTTC
CASSFRGAQNIQYF
>.|.|TRBJ2-1|TRBV5-1
TGCGCCAGCAGCACCGGGACTGTGGGGGATGAGCAGTTCTTC
CASSTGTVGDEQFF
>.|TRBD1|TRBJ1-2|TRBV28
TGTGCCAGCAGTTCCGCGGGGACAGGGGATGGCTACACCTTC
CASSSAGTGDGYTF
>.|.|TRBJ2-3|TRBV27
TGTGCCAGCAGTTTATTGCGCAGGGAACTCACAGATACGCAGTATTTT
CASSLLRRELTDTQYF
>.|TRBD2|TRBJ2-5|TRBV4-1
TGCGCCAGCAGCCGATTACTAGCGGTAGAGACCCAGTACTTC
CASSRLLAVETQYF
>.|TRBD1|TRBJ1-3|TRBV28
TGTGCCAGCAGTTCGATGGGACAGGGGAACACCATATATTTT
CASSSMGQGNTIYF
>.|.|TRBJ1-5|TRBV6-5
TGTGCCAGCAGTCACACACGATATAGCAATCAGCCCCAGCATTTT
CASSHTRYSNQPQHF
>.|TRBD2|TRBJ2-3|TRBV6-1
TGTGCCAGCAGTGATTCCCCGTTGGGTAGCGGGGACCGAGCCTATACGCAGTATTTT
CASSDSPLGSGDRAYTQYF
>.|.|TRBJ1-1|TRBV3-1/TRBV3-2
TGTGCCAGCAGCCAAGCTCAGGGCTACACTGAAGCTTTCTTT
CASSQAQGYTEAFF